The rows below give T cell receptor beta chains drawn from one sample of a study of T cell responses to AZD1222 COVID-19 vaccine. Here immunoSEQ multiplex PCR was the method, and the copy in TCRdb shows in-frame clones only, minus some. The table includes 85,000 to 110,000 clones, around 91% detected once. This specimen consisted of peripheral blood, obtained on day 0 of AZD1222 vaccination. These receptors came from an adult in good health. The CDR3 runs from the conserved cysteine through the conserved F or W. Fields, in order: CDR3 length, V gene, J gene, clone size, CDR3 protein. Size values are once, few and many counts, or a class for expanded clones, and some rows have none.

>14|TRBV5-5|TRBJ1-6|-
CASSLGHQNSPLHF
>13|TRBV7-6|TRBJ2-5|-
CASSLGGQETQYF
>15|TRBV5-1|TRBJ1-1|-
CASSLAATMNTEAFF
>15|TRBV19|TRBJ2-7|-
CASSLGTSGPYEQYF
>15|TRBV6-1|TRBJ1-4|-
CASSEAPGYNEKLFF
>14|TRBV6-5|TRBJ1-3|-
CASRRSGPGNTIYF
>15|TRBV27|TRBJ1-1|once
CASSPYRVQNTEAFF
>14|TRBV27|TRBJ1-5|-
CASSLGQGVQPQHF
>13|TRBV7-3|TRBJ2-3|few
CASSLMREDTQYF
>14|TRBV27|TRBJ2-7|-
CASSLTGTGYEQYF
>14|TRBV24-1|TRBJ2-7|-
CATSLAGISYEQYF
>14|TRBV5-1|TRBJ2-7|-
CASSYRENSYEQYF
>14|TRBV11-1|TRBJ2-7|-
CASSLGTGPYEQYF
>15|TRBV28|TRBJ1-1|-
CASRRRGAVNTEAFF
>16|TRBV24-1|TRBJ1-5|-
CATSEGGGYSNQPQHF
>15|TRBV19|TRBJ2-7|once
CASSRYRDRSYEQYF
>12|TRBV29-1|TRBJ2-3|-
CSVLQGTDTQYF
>15|TRBV6-1|TRBJ1-6|-
CASSELPVDNSPLHF
>16|TRBV5-8|TRBJ1-5|-
CASSRQGTYSNQPQHF
>14|TRBV14|TRBJ2-3|-
CASSQVHDTDTQYF
>16|TRBV5-1|TRBJ1-6|-
CASSPRGSSYNSPLHF
>14|TRBV28|TRBJ1-5|once
CASKNKGGGQPQHF
>13|TRBV19|TRBJ2-1|-
CASSLGTTNEQFF
>16|TRBV4-1|TRBJ2-7|-
CASSQDRTSRFYEQYF
>19|TRBV12-5|TRBJ1-5|-
CASGLCRGQGFDSNQPQHF
>13|TRBV2|TRBJ1-1|-
CASSFDGNTEAFF
>12|TRBV28|TRBJ1-3|once
CASSLGRNTIYF
>14|TRBV14|TRBJ2-1|-
CASSQYMTSSEQFF
>13|TRBV5-1|TRBJ2-5|-
CASSTGTRETQYF
>15|TRBV11-2|TRBJ2-7|-
CASSLESGSSYEQYF
>16|TRBV6-1|TRBJ2-5|-
CASSEGLGTGSETQYF
>15|TRBV19|TRBJ1-5|-
CASILRGDSNQPQHF
>15|TRBV19|TRBJ2-1|-
CASKVSGRQSNEQFF
>16|TRBV18|TRBJ2-3|-
CASSGRLGGVSDTQYF
>12|TRBV7-9|TRBJ2-5|-
CASSLIGETQYF
>13|TRBV19|TRBJ1-5|-
CASTPDSNQPQHF
>12|TRBV28|TRBJ1-1|once
CAHRLSSGEAFF
>15|TRBV3-1/TRBV3-2|TRBJ2-7|-
CASSQHGQGAREQYF
>14|TRBV7-2|TRBJ2-3|-
CASSPRRDTDTQYF
>16|TRBV6-1|TRBJ1-5|-
CASSAVGQGSNQPQHF
>13|TRBV19|TRBJ1-4|-
CATSEGTNEKLFF
>13|TRBV30|TRBJ1-1|-
CAWSGGRSTEAFF
>12|TRBV19|TRBJ1-6|-
CASTMGNSPLHF
>14|TRBV7-2|TRBJ2-1|-
CASSPRTQAGEQFF
>12|TRBV19|TRBJ1-1|-
CASRKMNTEAFF
>13|TRBV7-9|TRBJ2-1|once
CASIGGRYNEQFF